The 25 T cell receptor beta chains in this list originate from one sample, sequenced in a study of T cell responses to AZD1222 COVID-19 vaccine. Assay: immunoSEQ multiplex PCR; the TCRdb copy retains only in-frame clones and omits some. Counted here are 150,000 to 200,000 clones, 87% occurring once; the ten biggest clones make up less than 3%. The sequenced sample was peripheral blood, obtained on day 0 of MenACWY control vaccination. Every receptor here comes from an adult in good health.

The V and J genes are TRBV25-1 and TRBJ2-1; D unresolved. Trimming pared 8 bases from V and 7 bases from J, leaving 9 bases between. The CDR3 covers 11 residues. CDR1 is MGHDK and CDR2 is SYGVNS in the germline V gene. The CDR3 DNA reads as TGTGCCAGCGGTAAAGGGAATGAGCAGTTCTTC. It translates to CASGKGNEQFF.

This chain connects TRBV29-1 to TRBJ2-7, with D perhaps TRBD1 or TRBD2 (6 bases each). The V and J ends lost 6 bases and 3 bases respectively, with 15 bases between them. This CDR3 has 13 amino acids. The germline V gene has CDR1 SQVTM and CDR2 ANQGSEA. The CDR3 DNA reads TGCAGCGTCGGAAGGGGGGTACTCTACGAGCAGTACTTC. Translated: CSVGRGVLYEQYF.

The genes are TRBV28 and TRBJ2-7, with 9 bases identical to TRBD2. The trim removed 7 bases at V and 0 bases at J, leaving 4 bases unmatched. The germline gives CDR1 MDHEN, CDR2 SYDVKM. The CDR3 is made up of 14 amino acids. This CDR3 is CASKLAGNSYEQYF. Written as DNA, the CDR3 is TGTGCCAGCAAGCTAGCGGGGAACTCCTACGAGCAGTACTTC.

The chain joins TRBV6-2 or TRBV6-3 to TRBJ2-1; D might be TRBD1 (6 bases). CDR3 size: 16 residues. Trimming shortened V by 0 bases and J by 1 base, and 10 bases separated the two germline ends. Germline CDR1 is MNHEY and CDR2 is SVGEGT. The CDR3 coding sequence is TGTGCCAGCAGTTACTCGGCCACAGGGTCCTACAATGAGCAGTTCTTC. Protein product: CASSYSATGSYNEQFF.

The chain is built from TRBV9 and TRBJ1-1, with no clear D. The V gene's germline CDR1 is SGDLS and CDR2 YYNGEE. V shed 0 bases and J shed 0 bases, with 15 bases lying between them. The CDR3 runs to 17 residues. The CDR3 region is CASSVEVVVGMNTEAFF. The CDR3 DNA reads TGTGCCAGCAGCGTAGAGGTTGTTGTGGGTATGAACACTGAAGCTTTCTTT.

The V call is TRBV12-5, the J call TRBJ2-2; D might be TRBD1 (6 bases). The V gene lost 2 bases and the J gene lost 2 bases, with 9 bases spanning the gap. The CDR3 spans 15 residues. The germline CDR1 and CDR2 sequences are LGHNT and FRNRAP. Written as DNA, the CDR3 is TGTGCTAGTGGTTTGTTACAGGGAAACACCGGGGAGCTGTTTTTT. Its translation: CASGLLQGNTGELFF. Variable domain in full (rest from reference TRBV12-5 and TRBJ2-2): DARVTQTPRHKVTEMGQEVTMRCQPILGHNTVFWYRQTMMQGLELLAYFRNRAPLDDSGMPKDRFSAEMPDATLATLKIQPSEPRDSAVYFCASGLLQGNTGELFFGEGSRLTVL.

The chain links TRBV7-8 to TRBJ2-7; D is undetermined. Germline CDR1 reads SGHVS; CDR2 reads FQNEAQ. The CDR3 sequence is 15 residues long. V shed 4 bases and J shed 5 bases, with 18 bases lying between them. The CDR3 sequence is CASSSEGQPYDEQYF. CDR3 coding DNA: TGTGCCAGCAGCTCGGAAGGTCAACCATACGACGAGCAGTACTTC. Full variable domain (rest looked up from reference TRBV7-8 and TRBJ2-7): GAGVSQSPRYKVAKRGQDVALRCDPISGHVSLFWYQQALGQGPEFLTYFQNEAQLDKSGLPSDRFFAERPEGSVSTLKIQRTQQEDSAVYLCASSSEGQPYDEQYFGPGTRLTVT.

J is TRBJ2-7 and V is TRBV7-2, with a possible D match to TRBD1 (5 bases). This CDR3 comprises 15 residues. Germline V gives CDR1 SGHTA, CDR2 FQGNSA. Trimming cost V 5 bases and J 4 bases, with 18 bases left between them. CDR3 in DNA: TGTGCCAGCAGCCCGACCCGGACAACTACTTACGAGCAGTACTTC. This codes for CASSPTRTTTYEQYF.

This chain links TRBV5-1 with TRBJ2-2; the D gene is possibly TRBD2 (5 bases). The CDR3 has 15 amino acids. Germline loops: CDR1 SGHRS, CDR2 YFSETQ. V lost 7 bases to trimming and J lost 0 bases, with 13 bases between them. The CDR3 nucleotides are TGCGCCAGCGGAACCGGGAACACGAACACCGGGGAGCTGTTTTTT. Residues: CASGTGNTNTGELFF. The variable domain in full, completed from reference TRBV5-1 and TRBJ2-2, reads KAGVTQTPRYLIKTRGQQVTLSCSPISGHRSVSWYQQTPGQGLQFLFEYFSETQRNKGNFPGRFSGRQFSNSRSEMNVSTLELGDSALYLCASGTGNTNTGELFFGEGSRLTVL.

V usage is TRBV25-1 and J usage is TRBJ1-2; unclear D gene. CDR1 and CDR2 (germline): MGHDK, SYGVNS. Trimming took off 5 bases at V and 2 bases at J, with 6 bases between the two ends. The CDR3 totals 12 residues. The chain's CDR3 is CASSPGNYGYTF. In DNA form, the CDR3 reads TGTGCCAGCAGTCCAGGAAACTATGGCTACACCTTC.

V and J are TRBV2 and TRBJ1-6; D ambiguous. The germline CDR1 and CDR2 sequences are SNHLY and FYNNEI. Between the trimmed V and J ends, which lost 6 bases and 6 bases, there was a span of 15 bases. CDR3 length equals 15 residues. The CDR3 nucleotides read TGTGCCAGCAGGCCCGGTCGGGGAAGTAATTCACCCCTCCACTTT. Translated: CASRPGRGSNSPLHF.

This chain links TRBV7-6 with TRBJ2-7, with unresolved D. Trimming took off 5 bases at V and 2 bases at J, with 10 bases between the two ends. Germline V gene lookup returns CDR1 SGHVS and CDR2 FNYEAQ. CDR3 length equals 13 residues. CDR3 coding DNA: TGTGCCAGCAGCCCCTCAGGCCCCTACGAGCAGTACTTC. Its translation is CASSPSGPYEQYF.

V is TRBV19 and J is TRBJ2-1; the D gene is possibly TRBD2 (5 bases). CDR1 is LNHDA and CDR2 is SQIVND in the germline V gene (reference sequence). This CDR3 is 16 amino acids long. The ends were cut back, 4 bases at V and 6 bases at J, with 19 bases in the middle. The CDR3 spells CASSTRRSPGINEQFF. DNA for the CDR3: TGTGCCAGTAGTACCCGTAGGAGTCCGGGAATCAATGAGCAGTTCTTC. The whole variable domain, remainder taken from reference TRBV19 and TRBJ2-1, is DGGITQSPKYLFRKEGQNVTLSCEQNLNHDAMYWYRQDPGQGLRLIYYSQIVNDFQKGDIAEGYSVSREKKESFPLTVTSAQKNPTAFYLCASSTRRSPGINEQFFGPGTRLTVL.

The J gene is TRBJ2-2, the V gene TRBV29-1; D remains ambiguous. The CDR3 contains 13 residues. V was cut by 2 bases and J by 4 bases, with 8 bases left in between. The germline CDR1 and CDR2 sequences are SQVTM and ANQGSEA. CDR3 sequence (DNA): TGCAGCGTTGAATTCACACCCACCGGGGAGCTGTTTTTT. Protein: CSVEFTPTGELFF.

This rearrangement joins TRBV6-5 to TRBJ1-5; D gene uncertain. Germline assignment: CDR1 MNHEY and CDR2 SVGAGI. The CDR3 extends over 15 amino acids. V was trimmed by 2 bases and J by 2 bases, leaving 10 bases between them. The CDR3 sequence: CASSYNGEGNQPQHF. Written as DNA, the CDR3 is TGTGCCAGCAGTTACAACGGGGAAGGCAATCAGCCCCAGCATTTT.

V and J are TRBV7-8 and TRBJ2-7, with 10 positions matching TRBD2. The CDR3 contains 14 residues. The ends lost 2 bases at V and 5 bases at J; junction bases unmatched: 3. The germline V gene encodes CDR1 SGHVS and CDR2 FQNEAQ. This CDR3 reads CASSLSGGANEQYF. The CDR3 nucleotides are TGTGCCAGCAGCTTAAGCGGGGGGGCCAACGAGCAGTACTTC.

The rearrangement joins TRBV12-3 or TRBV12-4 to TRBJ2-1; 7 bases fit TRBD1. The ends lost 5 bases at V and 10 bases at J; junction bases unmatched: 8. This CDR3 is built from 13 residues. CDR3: CASSLTGEREQFF. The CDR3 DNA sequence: TGTGCCAGCAGTCTAACAGGGGAACGGGAGCAGTTCTTC.

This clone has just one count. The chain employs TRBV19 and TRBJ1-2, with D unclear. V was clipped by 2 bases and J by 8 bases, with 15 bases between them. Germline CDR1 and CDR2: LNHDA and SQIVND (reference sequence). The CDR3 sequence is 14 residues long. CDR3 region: CASSILDPPIGYTF. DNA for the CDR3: TGTGCCAGTAGTATACTAGACCCGCCGATCGGCTACACCTTC.

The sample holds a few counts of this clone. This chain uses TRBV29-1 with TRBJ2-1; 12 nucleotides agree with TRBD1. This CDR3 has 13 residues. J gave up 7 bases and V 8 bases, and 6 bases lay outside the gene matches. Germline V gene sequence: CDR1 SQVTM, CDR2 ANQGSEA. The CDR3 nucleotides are TGCAGCATCCGGGACAGGGGGCCGAATGAGCAGTTCTTC. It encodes CSIRDRGPNEQFF.

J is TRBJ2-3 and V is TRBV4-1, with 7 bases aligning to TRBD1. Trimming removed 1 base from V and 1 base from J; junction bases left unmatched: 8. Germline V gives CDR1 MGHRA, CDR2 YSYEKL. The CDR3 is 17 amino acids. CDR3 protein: CASSQGKLRGRTDTQYF. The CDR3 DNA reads TGCGCCAGCAGCCAAGGTAAGCTTAGGGGGCGCACAGATACGCAGTATTTT.

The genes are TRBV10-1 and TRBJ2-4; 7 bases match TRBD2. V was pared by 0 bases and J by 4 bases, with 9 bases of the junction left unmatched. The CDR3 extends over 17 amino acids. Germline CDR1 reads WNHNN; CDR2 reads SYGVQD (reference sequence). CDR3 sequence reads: CASSESTRAGRKNIQYF. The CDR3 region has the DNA TGCGCCAGCAGTGAGTCGACTCGGGCCGGGAGGAAAAACATTCAGTACTTC.

CDR3 loop: CSASMGQGYGYTF. The CDR3 region has the DNA TGCAGTGCTAGTATGGGACAGGGCTATGGCTACACCTTC. V gene TRBV20-1 combines with J gene TRBJ1-2, with 9 bases identical to TRBD1. The CDR3 is 13 residues long. With V trimmed by 3 bases and J by 4 bases, 3 bases remained unmatched. The germline gives CDR1 DFQATT, CDR2 SNEGSKA (reference sequence).

The CDR3 here is CASSLARRSDEQFF. The CDR3 DNA reads as TGTGCCAGCAGCTTAGCGCGTAGAAGTGATGAGCAGTTCTTC. The chain joins TRBV7-2 to TRBJ2-1; D gene uncertain. Deletions cut 0 bases from V and 8 bases from J, with 11 bases between. The CDR3 is 14 residues long. The germline V gene encodes CDR1 SGHTA and CDR2 FQGNSA.

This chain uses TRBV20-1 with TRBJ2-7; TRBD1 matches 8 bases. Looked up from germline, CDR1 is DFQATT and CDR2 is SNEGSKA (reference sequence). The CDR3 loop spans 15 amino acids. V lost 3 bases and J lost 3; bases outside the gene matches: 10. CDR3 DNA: TGCAGTGCTAGTGACCCCGGGACAGGCCGCTACGAGCAGTACTTC. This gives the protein CSASDPGTGRYEQYF.

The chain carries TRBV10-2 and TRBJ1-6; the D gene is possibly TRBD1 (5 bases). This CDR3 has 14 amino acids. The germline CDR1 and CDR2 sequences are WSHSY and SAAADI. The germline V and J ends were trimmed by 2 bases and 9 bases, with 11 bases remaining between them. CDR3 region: CASSETGGSSPLHF. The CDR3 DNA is TGCGCCAGCAGTGAGACGGGGGGGAGTTCACCCCTCCACTTT.